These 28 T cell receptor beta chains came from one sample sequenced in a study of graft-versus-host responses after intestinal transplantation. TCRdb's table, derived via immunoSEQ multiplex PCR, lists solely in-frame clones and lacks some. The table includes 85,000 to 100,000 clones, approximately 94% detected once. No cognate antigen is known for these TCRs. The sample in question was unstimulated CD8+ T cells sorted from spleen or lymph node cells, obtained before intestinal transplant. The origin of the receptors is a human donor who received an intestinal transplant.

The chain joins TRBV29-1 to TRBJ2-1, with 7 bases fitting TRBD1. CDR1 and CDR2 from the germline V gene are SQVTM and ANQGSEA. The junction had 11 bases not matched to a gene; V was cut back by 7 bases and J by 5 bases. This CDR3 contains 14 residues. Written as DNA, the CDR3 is TGCAGCGATACAACGACAGGGCAGCACAATGAGCAGTTCTTC. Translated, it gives CSDTTTGQHNEQFF.

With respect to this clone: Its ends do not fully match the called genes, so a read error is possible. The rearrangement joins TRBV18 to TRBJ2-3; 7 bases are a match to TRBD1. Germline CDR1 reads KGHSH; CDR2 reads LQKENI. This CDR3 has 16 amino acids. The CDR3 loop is CASSPGRRDSTDTQYF. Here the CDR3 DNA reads TGTGCCAGCTCACCGGGTCGCCGGGACAGCACAGATACGCAATATTTT.

The CDR3 loop is CASSLSGAPYEQYF. CDR3 nucleotide sequence: TGTGCCAGCAGTTTATCAGGGGCCCCCTACGAGCAGTACTTC. The V gene is TRBV27, the J gene TRBJ2-7; possible D gene TRBD1, 5 bases. V was trimmed by 0 bases and J by 2 bases, leaving 8 bases between them. This CDR3 spans 14 amino acids. CDR1 MNHEY and CDR2 SMNVEV come from the germline V gene (reference sequence).

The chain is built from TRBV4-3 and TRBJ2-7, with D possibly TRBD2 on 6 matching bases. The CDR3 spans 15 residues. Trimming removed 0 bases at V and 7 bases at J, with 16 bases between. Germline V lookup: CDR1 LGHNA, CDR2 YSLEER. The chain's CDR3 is CASSQDPVPEGEQYF. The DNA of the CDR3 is TGCGCCAGCAGCCAAGATCCCGTACCGGAGGGGGAGCAGTACTTC.

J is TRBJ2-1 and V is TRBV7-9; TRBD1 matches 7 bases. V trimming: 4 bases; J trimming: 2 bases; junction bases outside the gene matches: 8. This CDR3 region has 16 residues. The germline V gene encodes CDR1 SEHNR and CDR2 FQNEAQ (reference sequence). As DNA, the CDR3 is TGTGCCAGCAGCTCTTTGACAGGGACCCCCTACAATGAGCAGTTCTTC. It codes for CASSSLTGTPYNEQFF.

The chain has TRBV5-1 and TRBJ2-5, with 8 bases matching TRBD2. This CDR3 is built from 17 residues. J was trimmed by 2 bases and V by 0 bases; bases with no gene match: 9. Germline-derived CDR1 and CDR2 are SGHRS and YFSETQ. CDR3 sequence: CASSLAGGGPTQETQYF. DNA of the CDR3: TGCGCCAGCAGCTTGGCCGGGGGGGGACCAACTCAAGAGACCCAGTACTTC.

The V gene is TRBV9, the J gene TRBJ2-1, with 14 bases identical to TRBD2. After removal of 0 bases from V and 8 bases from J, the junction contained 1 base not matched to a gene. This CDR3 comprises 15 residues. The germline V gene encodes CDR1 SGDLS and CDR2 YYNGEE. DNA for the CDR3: TGTGCCAGCAGCGTAGAGGGACTAGCGGGGGATGAGCAGTTCTTC. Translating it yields CASSVEGLAGDEQFF.

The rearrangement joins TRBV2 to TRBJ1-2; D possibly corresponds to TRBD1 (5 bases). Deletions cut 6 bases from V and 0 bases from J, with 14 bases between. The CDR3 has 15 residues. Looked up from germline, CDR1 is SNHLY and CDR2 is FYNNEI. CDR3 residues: CASSRMGGANYGYTF. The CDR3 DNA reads TGTGCCAGCAGCCGAATGGGGGGAGCTAACTATGGCTACACCTTC.

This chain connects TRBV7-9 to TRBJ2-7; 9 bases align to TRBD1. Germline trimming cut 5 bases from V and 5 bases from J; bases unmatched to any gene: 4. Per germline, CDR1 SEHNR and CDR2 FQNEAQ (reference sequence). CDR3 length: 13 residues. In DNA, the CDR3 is TGTGCCAGCAGCACAGGGGGCCAGGACGAGCAGTACTTC. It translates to CASSTGGQDEQYF.

The CDR3 sequence is CASSLGTGSSESTEAFF. As DNA, the CDR3 is TGTGCCAGCAGCTTAGGGACAGGAAGCTCAGAGAGCACTGAAGCTTTCTTT. The chain carries TRBV11-2 and TRBJ1-1, with 7 bases identical to TRBD1. With V trimmed by 1 base and J by 4 bases, 12 bases remained unmatched. CDR3 size: 17 residues. Germline V CDR1 and CDR2: SGHAT, FQNNGV.

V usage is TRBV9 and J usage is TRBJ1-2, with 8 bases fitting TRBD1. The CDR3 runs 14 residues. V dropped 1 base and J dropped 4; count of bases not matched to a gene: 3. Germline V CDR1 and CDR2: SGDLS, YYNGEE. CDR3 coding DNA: TGTGCCAGCAGCGTACTTGACAGGGGCTATGGCTACACCTTC. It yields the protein CASSVLDRGYGYTF.

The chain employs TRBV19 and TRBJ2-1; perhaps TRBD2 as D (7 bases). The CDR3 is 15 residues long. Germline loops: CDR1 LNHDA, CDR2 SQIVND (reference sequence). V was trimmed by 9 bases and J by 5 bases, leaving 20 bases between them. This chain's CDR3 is CASAITGRVDNEQFF. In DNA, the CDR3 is TGTGCCAGCGCTATCACAGGGAGGGTGGACAATGAGCAGTTCTTC.

CDR3: CASSGYGGSYEQYF. The CDR3 nucleotides are TGTGCCAGCAGTGGTTATGGAGGCAGTTACGAGCAGTACTTC. The chain couples TRBV9 to TRBJ2-7; perhaps TRBD2 as D (5 bases). V was trimmed by 5 bases and J by 4 bases, leaving 16 bases between them. Germline lookup yields CDR1 SGDLS and CDR2 YYNGEE. The CDR3 length is 14 residues.

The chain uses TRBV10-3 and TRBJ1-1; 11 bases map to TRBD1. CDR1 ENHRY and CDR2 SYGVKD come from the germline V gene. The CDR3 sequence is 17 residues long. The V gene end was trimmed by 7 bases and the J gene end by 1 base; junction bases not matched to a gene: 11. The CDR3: CAIIEEGQGVRNTEAFF. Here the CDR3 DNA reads TGTGCCATCATCGAGGAGGGACAGGGGGTTAGGAACACTGAAGCTTTCTTT.

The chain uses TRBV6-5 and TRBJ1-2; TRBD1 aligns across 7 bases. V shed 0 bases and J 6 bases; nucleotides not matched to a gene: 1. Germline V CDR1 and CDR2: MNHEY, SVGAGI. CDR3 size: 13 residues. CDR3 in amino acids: CASSYSQGDGYTF. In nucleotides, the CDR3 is TGTGCCAGCAGTTACTCCCAGGGGGATGGCTACACCTTC.

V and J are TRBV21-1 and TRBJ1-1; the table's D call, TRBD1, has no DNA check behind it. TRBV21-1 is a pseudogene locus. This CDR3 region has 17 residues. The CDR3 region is CASSKAIQGAGNTEAFF. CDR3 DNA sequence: TGTGCCAGCAGCAAAGCGATCCAGGGGGCAGGGAACACTGAAGCTTTCTTT.

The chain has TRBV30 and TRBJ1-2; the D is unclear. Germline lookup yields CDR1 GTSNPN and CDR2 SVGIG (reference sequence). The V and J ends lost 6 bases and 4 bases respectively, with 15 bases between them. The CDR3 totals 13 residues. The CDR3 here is CACVTTASYGYTF. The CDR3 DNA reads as TGTGCCTGTGTTACTACGGCAAGCTATGGCTACACCTTC.

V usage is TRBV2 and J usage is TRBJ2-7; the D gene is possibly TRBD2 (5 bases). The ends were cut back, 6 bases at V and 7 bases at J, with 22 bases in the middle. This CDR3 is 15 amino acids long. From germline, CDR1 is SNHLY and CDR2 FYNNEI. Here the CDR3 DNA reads TGTGCCAGCAGCGCTTTGGGTAGCGCCTTCTTGGAGCAGTACTTC. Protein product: CASSALGSAFLEQYF.

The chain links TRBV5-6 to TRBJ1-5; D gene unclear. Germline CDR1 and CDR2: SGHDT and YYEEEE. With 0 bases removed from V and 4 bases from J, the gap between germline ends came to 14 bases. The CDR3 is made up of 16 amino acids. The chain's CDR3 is CASSLAGGSQNQPQHF. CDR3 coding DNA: TGTGCCAGCAGCTTGGCCGGAGGCTCACAAAATCAGCCCCAGCATTTT.

This CDR3 reads CASSGPGTYEQYF. The CDR3 DNA reads as TGTGCCAGCAGCGGGCCAGGGACCTACGAGCAGTACTTC. The chain carries TRBV2 and TRBJ2-7, with a tentative D call TRBD1 (5 bases). The CDR3 consists of 13 residues. The germline V gene has CDR1 SNHLY and CDR2 FYNNEI. V was shortened by 6 bases and J by 2 bases, with 11 bases between the two germline ends.

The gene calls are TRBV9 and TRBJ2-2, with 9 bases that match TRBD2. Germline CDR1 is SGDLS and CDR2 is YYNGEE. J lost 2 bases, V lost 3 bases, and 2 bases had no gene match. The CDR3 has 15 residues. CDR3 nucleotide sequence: TGTGCCAGCAGCGAGCGGGGGGCAAACACCGGGGAGCTGTTTTTT. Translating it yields CASSERGANTGELFF.

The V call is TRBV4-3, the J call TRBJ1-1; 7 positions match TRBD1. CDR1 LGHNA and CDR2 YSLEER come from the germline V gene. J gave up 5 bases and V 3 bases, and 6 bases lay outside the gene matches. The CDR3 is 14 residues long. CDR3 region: CASSQVRGMTEAFF. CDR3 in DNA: TGCGCCAGCAGCCAGGTCAGGGGGATGACTGAAGCTTTCTTT.

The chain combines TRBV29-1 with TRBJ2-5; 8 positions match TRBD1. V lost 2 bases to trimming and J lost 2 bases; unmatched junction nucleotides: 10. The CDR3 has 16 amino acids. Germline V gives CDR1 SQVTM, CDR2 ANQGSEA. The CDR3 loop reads CSVESFGQGPQETQYF. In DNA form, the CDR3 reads TGCAGCGTTGAATCTTTCGGACAGGGACCACAAGAGACCCAGTACTTC. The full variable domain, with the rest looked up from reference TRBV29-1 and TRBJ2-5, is SAVISQKPSRDICQRGTSLTIQCQVDSQVTMMFWYRQQPGQSLTLIATANQGSEATYESGFVIDKFPISRPNLTFSTLTVSNMSPEDSSIYLCSVESFGQGPQETQYFGPGTRLLVL.

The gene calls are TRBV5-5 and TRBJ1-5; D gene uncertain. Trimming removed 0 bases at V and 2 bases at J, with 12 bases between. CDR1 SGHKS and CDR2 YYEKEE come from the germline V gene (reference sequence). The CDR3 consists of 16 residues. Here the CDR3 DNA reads TGTGCCAGCAGCTTGGGAGGCGCGGGTGGCAATCAGCCCCAGCATTTT. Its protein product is CASSLGGAGGNQPQHF.

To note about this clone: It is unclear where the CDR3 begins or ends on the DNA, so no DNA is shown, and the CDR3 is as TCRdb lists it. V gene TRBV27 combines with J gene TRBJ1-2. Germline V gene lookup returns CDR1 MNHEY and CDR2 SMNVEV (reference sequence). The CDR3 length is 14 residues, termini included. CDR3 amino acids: CASSTSGLSYGYTF.

CDR3 nucleotide sequence: TGTGCCAGTAGTATTGCTAGCGGGGGACCCCGCTCCTACGAGCAGTACTTC. It encodes CASSIASGGPRSYEQYF. The chain has TRBV19 and TRBJ2-7; 10 bases match TRBD2. Germline CDR1 and CDR2: LNHDA and SQIVND (reference sequence). Germline trimming cut 3 bases from V and 0 bases from J; bases unmatched to any gene: 8. The CDR3 sequence is 17 residues long.

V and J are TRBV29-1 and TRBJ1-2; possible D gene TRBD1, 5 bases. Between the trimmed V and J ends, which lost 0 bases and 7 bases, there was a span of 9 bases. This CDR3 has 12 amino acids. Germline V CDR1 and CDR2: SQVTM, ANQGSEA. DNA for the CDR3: TGCAGCGTTGAAGATCTGGGGGGTGGCTACACCTTC. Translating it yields CSVEDLGGGYTF.

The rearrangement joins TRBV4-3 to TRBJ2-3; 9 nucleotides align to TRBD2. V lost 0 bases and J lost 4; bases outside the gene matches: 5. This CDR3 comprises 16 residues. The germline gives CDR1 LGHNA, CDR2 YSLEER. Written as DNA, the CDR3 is TGCGCCAGCAGCCAAGACGCGGGGGGGCTCTCAGATACGCAGTATTTT. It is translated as CASSQDAGGLSDTQYF.